A selection of T cell receptor beta chains follows, all from one sample in a study of CD8 T cells in ankylosing spondylitis. MiXCR, applied by TCRdb to the 5' RACE reads, yields one record per CDR3 protein. Here the sample spans about 220,000 distinct CDR3 sequences, roughly 6.6% being singletons. The sequencing input was blood, either unsorted or a sorted T cell fraction (not recorded which). All receptors come from a male donor with ankylosing spondylitis. Each CDR3 is given with its conserved first and last residue. Fields, in order: J gene, D gene, V gene, clone size, CDR3 DNA, CDR3 protein. The D gene is left open where the match is weak. A clone size is listed for some rows: how often the clone was seen (once, few, many), or a class if it is expanded.

j_gene: TRBJ2-5; d_gene: NA; v_gene: TRBV6-5; abundance: many; CDR3nt: TGTGCCAGCAGTTACTCGAAAAATCTCAGGGGCTCCCAGAACCAGTACTTC; CDR3aa: CASSYSKNLRGSQNQYF
j_gene: TRBJ2-2; d_gene: NA; v_gene: TRBV9; abundance: many; CDR3nt: TGTGCCAGCAGCCCCCGGGACACGCACACCGGGGAGCTGTTTTTT; CDR3aa: CASSPRDTHTGELFF
j_gene: TRBJ2-7; d_gene: TRBD1; v_gene: TRBV20-1; abundance: few; CDR3nt: TGCAGTGCTAGAGATCTGGGGACAGGGCCTTACGAGCAGTACTTC; CDR3aa: CSARDLGTGPYEQYF
j_gene: TRBJ2-7; d_gene: NA; v_gene: TRBV27; abundance: many; CDR3nt: TGTGCCAGCAGTTTATCGCGGACGACCTACGAGCAGTACTTC; CDR3aa: CASSLSRTTYEQYF
j_gene: TRBJ2-3; d_gene: NA; v_gene: TRBV24-1; abundance: many; CDR3nt: TGTGCCACCAGTGATGGATTGGGGGGCCTGGGCACAGATACGCAGTATTTT; CDR3aa: CATSDGLGGLGTDTQYF
j_gene: TRBJ2-6; d_gene: NA; v_gene: TRBV5-6; abundance: many; CDR3nt: TGTGCCAGCAGCTTCGGTGGGAGCGGTGGGGCCAACGTCCTGACTTTC; CDR3aa: CASSFGGSGGANVLTF
j_gene: TRBJ1-1; d_gene: NA; v_gene: TRBV20-1; abundance: many; CDR3nt: TGCAGTGCTAGACTTGGTTCCACTGAAGCTTTCTTT; CDR3aa: CSARLGSTEAFF
j_gene: TRBJ2-5; d_gene: NA; v_gene: TRBV7-2; abundance: many; CDR3nt: TGTGCCAGCAGCTACCTGCGGGGAGTAGAACAAGAGACCCAGTACTTC; CDR3aa: CASSYLRGVEQETQYF
j_gene: TRBJ1-1; d_gene: NA; v_gene: TRBV27; abundance: many; CDR3nt: TGTGCCAGCAGTTTATCTGTCAGGACTGAAGCTTTCTTT; CDR3aa: CASSLSVRTEAFF
j_gene: TRBJ1-1; d_gene: TRBD1; v_gene: TRBV6-5; abundance: many; CDR3nt: TGTGCCAGCAGTTATGGGACAGGGGGCACTGAAGCTTTCTTT; CDR3aa: CASSYGTGGTEAFF
j_gene: TRBJ2-1; d_gene: TRBD1; v_gene: TRBV6-1; abundance: many; CDR3nt: TGTGCCAGCAGTGAAGAAACAGGGGGCGAGAACAATGAGCAGTTCTTC; CDR3aa: CASSEETGGENNEQFF
j_gene: TRBJ2-7; d_gene: NA; v_gene: TRBV29-1; abundance: many; CDR3nt: TGCAGCGTTGAGGTGGCGGGACGGGGCTCCTACGAGCAGTACTTC; CDR3aa: CSVEVAGRGSYEQYF
j_gene: TRBJ1-2; d_gene: NA; v_gene: TRBV7-9; abundance: few; CDR3nt: TGTGCCAGCAGCTTAGTTCCCATCGCGGGTGGCTACACCTTC; CDR3aa: CASSLVPIAGGYTF
j_gene: TRBJ2-7; d_gene: TRBD2; v_gene: TRBV7-2; abundance: many; CDR3nt: TGTGCCAGCAGCTATTTTTTAGCGGGGGGCGTCTCCTACGAGCAGTACTTC; CDR3aa: CASSYFLAGGVSYEQYF
j_gene: TRBJ2-5; d_gene: NA; v_gene: TRBV12-3/TRBV12-4; abundance: many; CDR3nt: TGTGCCAGCAGAGGGTATTTAGAGACCCAGTACTTC; CDR3aa: CASRGYLETQYF
j_gene: TRBJ2-7; d_gene: NA; v_gene: TRBV7-9; abundance: few; CDR3nt: TGTGCCAGCAGCCCTCCGTTAAAGGCCACCTACGAGCAGTACTTC; CDR3aa: CASSPPLKATYEQYF
j_gene: TRBJ1-2; d_gene: NA; v_gene: TRBV4-1; abundance: many; CDR3nt: TGCGCCAGCAGCCAAGATCCGGAGGGGTATGGCTACACCTTC; CDR3aa: CASSQDPEGYGYTF
j_gene: TRBJ2-3; d_gene: TRBD2; v_gene: TRBV24-1; abundance: few; CDR3nt: TGTGCCACCAGAGGGACTAGCGGGAGTGAGGCAGATACGCAGTATTTT; CDR3aa: CATRGTSGSEADTQYF
j_gene: TRBJ1-5; d_gene: NA; v_gene: TRBV27; abundance: many; CDR3nt: TGTGCCAGCAGGAGTTACGGCAATCAGCCCCAGCATTTT; CDR3aa: CASRSYGNQPQHF
j_gene: TRBJ1-2; d_gene: NA; v_gene: TRBV6-5; abundance: many; CDR3nt: TGTGCCAGCAGTTACCCAGGGAGGGGCTACACCTTC; CDR3aa: CASSYPGRGYTF
j_gene: TRBJ1-1; d_gene: NA; v_gene: TRBV12-3/TRBV12-4; abundance: many; CDR3nt: TGTGCCAGCAGTTTATCTAGTGTAATGAACACTGAAGCTTTCTTT; CDR3aa: CASSLSSVMNTEAFF
j_gene: TRBJ1-1; d_gene: NA; v_gene: TRBV5-1; abundance: many; CDR3nt: TGCGCCAGCAGCTTGAGTGCAGTAATGTCGAACACTGAAGCTTTCTTT; CDR3aa: CASSLSAVMSNTEAFF
j_gene: TRBJ1-2; d_gene: NA; v_gene: TRBV29-1; abundance: NA; CDR3nt: TGCAGCGCGGGGGATGGCTACACCTTC; CDR3aa: CSAGDGYTF
j_gene: TRBJ2-7; d_gene: TRBD2; v_gene: TRBV6-1; abundance: few; CDR3nt: TGTGCCAGCAGTCAACTAGCGGATGGAACCTACGAGCAGTACTTC; CDR3aa: CASSQLADGTYEQYF
j_gene: TRBJ2-7; d_gene: NA; v_gene: TRBV18; abundance: many; CDR3nt: TGTGCCAGCTCAGATACAGGTCGGTTCCCCTACGAGCAGTACTTC; CDR3aa: CASSDTGRFPYEQYF
j_gene: TRBJ2-5; d_gene: NA; v_gene: TRBV4-3; abundance: many; CDR3nt: TGCGCCAGCAGCCGCGAGGCAGGGTTCCAAGAGACCCAGTACTTC; CDR3aa: CASSREAGFQETQYF
j_gene: TRBJ1-4; d_gene: NA; v_gene: TRBV6-4; abundance: many; CDR3nt: TGTGCCAGCAGTGACCGTCAGGGTGAGGATGAAAAACTGTTTTTT; CDR3aa: CASSDRQGEDEKLFF
j_gene: TRBJ1-3; d_gene: NA; v_gene: TRBV9; abundance: many; CDR3nt: TGTGCCAGCAGCGCCGGGGACGGAAGAAACACCATATATTTT; CDR3aa: CASSAGDGRNTIYF
j_gene: TRBJ1-1; d_gene: TRBD1; v_gene: TRBV6-5; abundance: few; CDR3nt: TGTGCCAGCAGTTCGACAGGGCCTGAAGCTTTCTTT; CDR3aa: CASSSTGPEAFF
j_gene: TRBJ2-7; d_gene: NA; v_gene: TRBV28; abundance: many; CDR3nt: TGTGCCAGCAGTTTGATAAGCAGAGGGTACGAGCAGTACTTC; CDR3aa: CASSLISRGYEQYF
j_gene: TRBJ2-7; d_gene: NA; v_gene: TRBV7-8; abundance: many; CDR3nt: TGTGCCAGCAGCTTATCACTGCTCTACGAGCAGTACTTC; CDR3aa: CASSLSLLYEQYF
j_gene: TRBJ1-1; d_gene: NA; v_gene: TRBV7-2; abundance: many; CDR3nt: TGTGCCAGCAGCCCGGACCCACCTGAAGCTTTCTTT; CDR3aa: CASSPDPPEAFF
j_gene: TRBJ2-2; d_gene: NA; v_gene: TRBV23-1; abundance: few; CDR3nt: TGCGCCAGCAGTCGCCGCACCGGGGAGCTGTTTTTT; CDR3aa: CASSRRTGELFF
j_gene: TRBJ1-1; d_gene: NA; v_gene: TRBV4-3; abundance: few; CDR3nt: TGCGCCAGCAGCCAAGCGGTTTTTGGGGGGAACACTGAAGCTTTCTTT; CDR3aa: CASSQAVFGGNTEAFF
j_gene: TRBJ2-7; d_gene: TRBD2; v_gene: TRBV27; abundance: many; CDR3nt: TGTGCCAGCAGCCCAGGGACCGGGAGGGGCGAGCAGTACTTC; CDR3aa: CASSPGTGRGEQYF
j_gene: TRBJ2-7; d_gene: NA; v_gene: TRBV28; abundance: NA; CDR3nt: TGTGCCAGCAGAGAAGCGATTAGCGGACCCTACGAGCAGTACTTC; CDR3aa: CASREAISGPYEQYF
j_gene: TRBJ2-1; d_gene: NA; v_gene: TRBV9; abundance: few; CDR3nt: TGTGCCAGCAGCGTAGATCGGGGCACGATGTACAATGAGCAGTTCTTC; CDR3aa: CASSVDRGTMYNEQFF
j_gene: TRBJ1-6; d_gene: NA; v_gene: TRBV20-1; abundance: many; CDR3nt: TGCAGTGCTAGAGAGGAGGGTTCGACTAATTCACCCCTCCACTTT; CDR3aa: CSAREEGSTNSPLHF
j_gene: TRBJ1-6; d_gene: TRBD1; v_gene: TRBV27; abundance: NA; CDR3nt: TGTGCCAGCAGAGCCGGGACAGGGGTTACACCCCTCCACTTT; CDR3aa: CASRAGTGVTPLHF
j_gene: TRBJ1-2; d_gene: NA; v_gene: TRBV6-5; abundance: few; CDR3nt: TGTGCCAGCAGTTACAAACCCTGGGGCCAACAGAGCACCTTC; CDR3aa: CASSYKPWGQQSTF
j_gene: TRBJ2-2; d_gene: NA; v_gene: TRBV28; abundance: many; CDR3nt: TGTGCCAGCAGTTTTCGTCCCGGGGAGCTGTTTTTT; CDR3aa: CASSFRPGELFF
j_gene: TRBJ2-5; d_gene: NA; v_gene: TRBV7-9; abundance: many; CDR3nt: TGTGCCAGCAGCTCGACGATGGAGACCCAGTACTTC; CDR3aa: CASSSTMETQYF
j_gene: TRBJ1-2; d_gene: NA; v_gene: TRBV6-6; abundance: NA; CDR3nt: TGTGCCAGCAGTTCCCTCGGGGTGCAAGGCTACACCTTC; CDR3aa: CASSSLGVQGYTF
j_gene: TRBJ1-5; d_gene: NA; v_gene: TRBV6-2/TRBV6-3; abundance: many; CDR3nt: TGTGCCAGCGGCCGACCCAGGGGATCAAATCAGCCCCAGCATTTT; CDR3aa: CASGRPRGSNQPQHF
j_gene: TRBJ1-2; d_gene: NA; v_gene: TRBV29-1; abundance: many; CDR3nt: TGCAGCGTTCTCCTTCCGAGACAGTGGTCGAATGGCTACACCTTC; CDR3aa: CSVLLPRQWSNGYTF
j_gene: TRBJ2-1; d_gene: NA; v_gene: TRBV4-3; abundance: many; CDR3nt: TGCGCCAGCAGCTCCCAGGTACACGGCTCCTACAATGAGCAGTTCTTC; CDR3aa: CASSSQVHGSYNEQFF
j_gene: TRBJ1-1; d_gene: TRBD1; v_gene: TRBV27; abundance: many; CDR3nt: TGTGCCAGCAGCCCAACAGGGGCGTTTGAAGCTTTCTTT; CDR3aa: CASSPTGAFEAFF
j_gene: TRBJ2-7; d_gene: NA; v_gene: TRBV27; abundance: NA; CDR3nt: TGTGCCAGCAGTTCACGCCTGGACAGCTCCTACGAGCAGTACTTC; CDR3aa: CASSSRLDSSYEQYF
j_gene: TRBJ2-1; d_gene: TRBD1; v_gene: TRBV20-1; abundance: many; CDR3nt: TGCAGTGCTCCCGGACAGGGGCTTTGGGGTGAGCAGTTCTTC; CDR3aa: CSAPGQGLWGEQFF
j_gene: TRBJ1-1; d_gene: NA; v_gene: TRBV9; abundance: many; CDR3nt: TGTGCCAGCAGCCCGCACGCGGGACTTAAAAACCCGAACACTGAAGCTTTCTTT; CDR3aa: CASSPHAGLKNPNTEAFF
j_gene: TRBJ1-2; d_gene: TRBD1; v_gene: TRBV29-1; abundance: many; CDR3nt: TGCAGCGCCGGAGGGGACAGGATATTTGGCGGCTACACCTTC; CDR3aa: CSAGGDRIFGGYTF
j_gene: TRBJ1-1; d_gene: NA; v_gene: TRBV9; abundance: many; CDR3nt: TGTGCCAGCAGCGTAGAAATGGGGGTTGTTGAAGCTTTCTTT; CDR3aa: CASSVEMGVVEAFF